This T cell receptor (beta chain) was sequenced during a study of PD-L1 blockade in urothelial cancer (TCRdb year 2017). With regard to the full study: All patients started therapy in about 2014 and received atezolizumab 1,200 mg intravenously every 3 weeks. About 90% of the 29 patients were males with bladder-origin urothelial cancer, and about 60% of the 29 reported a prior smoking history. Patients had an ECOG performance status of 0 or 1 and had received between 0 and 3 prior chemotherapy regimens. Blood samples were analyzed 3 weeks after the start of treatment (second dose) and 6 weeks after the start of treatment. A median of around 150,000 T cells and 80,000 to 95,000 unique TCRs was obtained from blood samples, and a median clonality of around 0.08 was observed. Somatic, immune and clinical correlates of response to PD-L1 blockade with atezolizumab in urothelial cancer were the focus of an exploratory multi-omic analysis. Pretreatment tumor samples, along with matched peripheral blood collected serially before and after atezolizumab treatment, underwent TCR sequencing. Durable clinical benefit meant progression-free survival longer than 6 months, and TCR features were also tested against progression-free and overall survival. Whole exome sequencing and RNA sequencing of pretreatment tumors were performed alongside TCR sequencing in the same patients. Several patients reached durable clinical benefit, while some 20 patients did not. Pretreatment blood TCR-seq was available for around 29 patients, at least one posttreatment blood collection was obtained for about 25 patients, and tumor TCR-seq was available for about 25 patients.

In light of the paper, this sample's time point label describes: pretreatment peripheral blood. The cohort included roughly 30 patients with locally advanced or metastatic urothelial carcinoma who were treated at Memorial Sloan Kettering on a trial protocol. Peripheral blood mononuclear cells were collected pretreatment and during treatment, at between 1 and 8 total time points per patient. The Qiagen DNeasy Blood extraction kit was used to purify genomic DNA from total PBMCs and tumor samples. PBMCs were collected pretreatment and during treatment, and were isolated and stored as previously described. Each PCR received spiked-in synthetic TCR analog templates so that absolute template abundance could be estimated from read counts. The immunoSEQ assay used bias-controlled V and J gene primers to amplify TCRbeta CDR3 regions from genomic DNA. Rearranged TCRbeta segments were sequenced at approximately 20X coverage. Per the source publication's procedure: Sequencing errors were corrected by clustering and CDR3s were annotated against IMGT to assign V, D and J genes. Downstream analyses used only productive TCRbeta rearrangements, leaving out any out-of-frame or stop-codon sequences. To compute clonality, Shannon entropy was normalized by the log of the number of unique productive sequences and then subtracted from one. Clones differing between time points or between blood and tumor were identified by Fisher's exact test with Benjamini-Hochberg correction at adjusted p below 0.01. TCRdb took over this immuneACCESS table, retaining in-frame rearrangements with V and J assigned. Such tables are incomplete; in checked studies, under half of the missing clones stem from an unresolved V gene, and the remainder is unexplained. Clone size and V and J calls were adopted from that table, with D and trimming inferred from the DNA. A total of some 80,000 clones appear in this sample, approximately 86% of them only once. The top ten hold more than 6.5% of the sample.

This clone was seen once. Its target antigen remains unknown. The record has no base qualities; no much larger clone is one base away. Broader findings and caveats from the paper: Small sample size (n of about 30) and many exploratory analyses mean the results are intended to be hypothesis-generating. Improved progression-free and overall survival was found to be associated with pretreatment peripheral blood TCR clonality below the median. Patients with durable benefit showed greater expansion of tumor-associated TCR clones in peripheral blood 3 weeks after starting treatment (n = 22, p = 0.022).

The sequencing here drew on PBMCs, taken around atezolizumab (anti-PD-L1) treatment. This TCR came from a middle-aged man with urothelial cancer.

The CDR3 protein sequence reads: CASMTGTPFYNEQFF. The DNA sequence is given as TGTGCCAGCATGACCGGGACTCCTTTCTACAATGAGCAGTTCTTC. This sequence uses TRBV6-6 and TRBJ2-1; TRBD2 is perhaps the D gene, given 6 matching bases. The CDR3 goes from the cysteine to the phenylalanine over 15 residues. Of all the DNA, just the CDR3 is kept, 45 bases in frame from base 1. CDR1 and CDR2 are drawn from the germline V gene (reference sequence): MNHNY, SVGAGI. The V and J ends are trimmed by 7 bases and 3 bases, leaving 16 bases between them.